This T cell receptor beta chain was observed in a study of T-cell reconstitution after alpha-beta-depleted transplantation in children. Study observations and caveats: Reportedly, only several hundred clones from non-depleted graft cells drove alpha-beta T-cell counts at about two months.

The CDR3 is made up of 14 amino acids. V lost 3 bases and J 2 bases, leaving 8 bases between the germline ends. Germline V gene data show CDR1 as LGHDT and CDR2 as YNNKEL (reference sequence). Library preparation (for TCRbeta) was performed with unique molecular identifiers. MiXCR, run by TCRdb on the PCR reads, gives a single entry per CDR3 protein. The data show 780,000 or so distinct CDR3 sequences, with about 16% seen just once and just under 5% held by the top ten. Details on this clonotype: Its antigen is not identified.

The chain joins TRBV3-1 to TRBJ2-4, with D perhaps matching TRBD2 (6 bases). The receptor was derived from a male patient between 10 and 17 years old who had a stem cell transplant for acute lymphoblastic leukemia, so the T cells may come from the graft donor. Sequenced material: PBMCs, mostly from graft donor cells, taken 360 days after TCRalphabeta/CD19-depleted stem cell transplant. Here the CDR3 DNA reads TGTGCCAGCAGCCAGGAGGGAACCAAAAACATTCAGTACTTC. As protein: CASSQEGTKNIQYF.